This T cell receptor beta chain came from a study of OX40 agonist ivuxolimab in advanced cancers. Overall study: Recorded diagnoses for dose-escalation patients were hepatocellular carcinoma, melanoma, renal cell or head and neck cancer. Around 40% of patients had received prior checkpoint inhibitor therapy. Overall study results and limits: Near-lowest levels of clonal expansion characterized partial responders at 0.1-3.0 mg/kg.

This CDR3 is 15 amino acids long. Trimming shortened V by 4 bases and J by 3 bases, and 15 bases separated the two germline ends. The germline V gene encodes CDR1 LNHDA and CDR2 SQIVND (reference sequence). No patient had autoimmune disease or received systemic immunosuppression. As to this clone: Its matching antigen is unknown.

Clones were read by immunoSEQ multiplex PCR, and TCRdb kept only the in-frame ones, dropping some. Of tens of thousands of clones listed, around four fifths are singletons. The V call is TRBV19, the J call TRBJ1-1, with TRBD1 as a possible D gene (6 bases). The TCR sequence derives from an adult with an advanced solid tumor such as melanoma, head and neck, liver or kidney cancer. The material was CD4+ or CD8+ T cells sorted from blood, obtained in a trial of the OX40 agonist ivuxolimab. The CDR3 loop is CASSRGGNRDTEAFF. CDR3 DNA: TGTGCCAGTAGTAGGGGAGGGAACAGGGACACTGAAGCTTTCTTT.